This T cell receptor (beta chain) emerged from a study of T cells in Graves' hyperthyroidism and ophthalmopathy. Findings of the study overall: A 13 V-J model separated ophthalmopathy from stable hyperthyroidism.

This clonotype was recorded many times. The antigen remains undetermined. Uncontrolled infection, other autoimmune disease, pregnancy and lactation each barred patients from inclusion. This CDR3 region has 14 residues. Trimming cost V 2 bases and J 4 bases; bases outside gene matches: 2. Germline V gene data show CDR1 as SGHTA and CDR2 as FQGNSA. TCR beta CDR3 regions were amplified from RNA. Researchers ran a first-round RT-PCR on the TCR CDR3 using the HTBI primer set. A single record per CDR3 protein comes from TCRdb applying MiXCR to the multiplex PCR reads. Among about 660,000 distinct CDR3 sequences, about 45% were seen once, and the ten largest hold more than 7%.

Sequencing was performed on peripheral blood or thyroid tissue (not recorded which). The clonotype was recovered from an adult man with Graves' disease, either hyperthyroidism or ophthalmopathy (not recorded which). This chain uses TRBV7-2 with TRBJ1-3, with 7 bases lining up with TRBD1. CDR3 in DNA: TGTGCCAGCAGCTTAAGGACAGGCGGAAACACCATATATTTT. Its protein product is CASSLRTGGNTIYF.